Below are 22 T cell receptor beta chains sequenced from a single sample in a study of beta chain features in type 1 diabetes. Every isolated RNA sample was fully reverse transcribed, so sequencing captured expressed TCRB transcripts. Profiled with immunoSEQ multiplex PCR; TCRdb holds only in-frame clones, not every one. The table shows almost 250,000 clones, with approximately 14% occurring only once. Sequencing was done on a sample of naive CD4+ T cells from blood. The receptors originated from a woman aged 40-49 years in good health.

CDR3 loop: CASTRGRETQYF. The CDR3 DNA is TGTGCCAGCACGCGGGGACGGGAGACCCAGTACTTC. The genes are TRBV2 and TRBJ2-5; TRBD2 is a possible D gene (6 bases). The CDR3 is 12 amino acids. CDR1 and CDR2 from the germline V gene are SNHLY and FYNNEI. Trimming stripped 7 bases from V and 5 bases from J, with 11 bases between.

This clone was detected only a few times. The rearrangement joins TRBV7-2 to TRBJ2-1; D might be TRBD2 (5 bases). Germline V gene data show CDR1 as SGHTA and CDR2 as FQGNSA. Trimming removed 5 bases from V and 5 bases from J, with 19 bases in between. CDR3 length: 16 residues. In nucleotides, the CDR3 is TGTGCCAGCAGCCTTCTGGCTAGCAACCTCCACAATGAGCAGTTCTTC. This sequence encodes CASSLLASNLHNEQFF.

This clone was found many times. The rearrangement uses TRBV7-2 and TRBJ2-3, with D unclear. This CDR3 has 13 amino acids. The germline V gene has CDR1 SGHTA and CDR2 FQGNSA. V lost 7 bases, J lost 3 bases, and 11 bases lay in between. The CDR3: CASTPGATDTQYF. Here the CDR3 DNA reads TGTGCCAGCACCCCTGGAGCTACAGATACGCAGTATTTT.

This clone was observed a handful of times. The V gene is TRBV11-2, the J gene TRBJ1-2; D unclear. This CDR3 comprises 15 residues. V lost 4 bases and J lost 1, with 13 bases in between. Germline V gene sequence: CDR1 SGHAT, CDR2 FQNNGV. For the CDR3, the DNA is TGTGCCAGCAGCTCGCTAAGTCGGGGTAACTATGGCTACACCTTC. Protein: CASSSLSRGNYGYTF.

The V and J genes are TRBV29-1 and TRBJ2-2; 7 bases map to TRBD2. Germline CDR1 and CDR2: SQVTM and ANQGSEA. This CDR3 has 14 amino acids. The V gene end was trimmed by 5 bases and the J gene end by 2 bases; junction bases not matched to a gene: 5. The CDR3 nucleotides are TGCAGCGTTCGCCTAGCGGCAAACACCGGGGAGCTGTTTTTT. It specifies CSVRLAANTGELFF.

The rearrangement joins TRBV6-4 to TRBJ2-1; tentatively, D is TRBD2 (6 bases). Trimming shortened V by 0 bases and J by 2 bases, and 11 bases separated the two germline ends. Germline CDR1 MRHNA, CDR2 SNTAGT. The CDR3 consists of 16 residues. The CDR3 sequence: CASSDSQRATYNEQFF. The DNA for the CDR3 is TGTGCCAGCAGTGACTCCCAGCGGGCGACCTACAATGAGCAGTTCTTC.

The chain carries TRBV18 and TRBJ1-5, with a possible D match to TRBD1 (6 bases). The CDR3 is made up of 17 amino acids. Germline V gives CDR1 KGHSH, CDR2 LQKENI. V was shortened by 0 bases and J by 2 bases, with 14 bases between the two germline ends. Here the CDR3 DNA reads TGTGCCAGCTCACCACCGCGGGGGCGGTTAGGCAATCAGCCCCAGCATTTT. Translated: CASSPPRGRLGNQPQHF.

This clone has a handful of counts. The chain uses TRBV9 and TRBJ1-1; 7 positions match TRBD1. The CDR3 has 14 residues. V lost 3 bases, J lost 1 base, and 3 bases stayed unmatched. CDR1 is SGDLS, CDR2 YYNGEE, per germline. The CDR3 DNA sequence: TGTGCCAGCAGCGGACAGGGAAGGAACACTGAAGCTTTCTTT. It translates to CASSGQGRNTEAFF.

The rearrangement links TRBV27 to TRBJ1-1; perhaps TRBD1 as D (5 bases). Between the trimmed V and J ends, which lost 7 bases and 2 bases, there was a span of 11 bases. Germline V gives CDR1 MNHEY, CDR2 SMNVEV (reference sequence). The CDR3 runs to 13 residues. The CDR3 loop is CASKDRLNTEAFF. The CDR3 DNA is TGTGCCAGCAAAGACAGACTTAACACTGAAGCTTTCTTT.

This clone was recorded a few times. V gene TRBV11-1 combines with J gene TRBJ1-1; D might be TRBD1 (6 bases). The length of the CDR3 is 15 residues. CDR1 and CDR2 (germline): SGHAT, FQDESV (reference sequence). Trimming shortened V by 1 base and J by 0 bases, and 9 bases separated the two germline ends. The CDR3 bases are TGTGCCAGCAGCTTAGAAGCAGGGGTGAACACTGAAGCTTTCTTT. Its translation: CASSLEAGVNTEAFF.

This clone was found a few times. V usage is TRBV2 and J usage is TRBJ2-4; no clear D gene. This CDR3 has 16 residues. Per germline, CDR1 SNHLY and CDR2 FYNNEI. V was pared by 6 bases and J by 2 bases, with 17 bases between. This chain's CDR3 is CASRALVRSTKNIQYF. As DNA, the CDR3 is TGTGCCAGCAGGGCCCTGGTTCGTTCGACCAAAAACATTCAGTACTTC.

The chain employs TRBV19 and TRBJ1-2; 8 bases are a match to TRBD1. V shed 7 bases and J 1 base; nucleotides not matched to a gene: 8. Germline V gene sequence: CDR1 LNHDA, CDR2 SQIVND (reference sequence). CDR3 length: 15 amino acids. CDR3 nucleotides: TGTGCCAGTACACCGGGACAGGCATTTAACTATGGCTACACCTTC. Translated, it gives CASTPGQAFNYGYTF.

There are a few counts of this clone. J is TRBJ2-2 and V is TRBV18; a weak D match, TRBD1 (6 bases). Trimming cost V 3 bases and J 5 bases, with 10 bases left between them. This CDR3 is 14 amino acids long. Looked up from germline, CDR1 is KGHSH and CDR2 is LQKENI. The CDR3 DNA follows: TGTGCCAGCTCACCCGGACAGCAGACCGGGGAGCTGTTTTTT. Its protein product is CASSPGQQTGELFF.

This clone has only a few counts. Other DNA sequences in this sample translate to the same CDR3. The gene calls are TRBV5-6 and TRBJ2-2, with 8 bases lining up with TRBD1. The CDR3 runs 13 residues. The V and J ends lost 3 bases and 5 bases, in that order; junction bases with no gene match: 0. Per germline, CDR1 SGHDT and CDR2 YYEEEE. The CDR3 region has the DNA TGTGCCAGCAGCTGGACAGGGACCGGGGAGCTGTTTTTT. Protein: CASSWTGTGELFF.

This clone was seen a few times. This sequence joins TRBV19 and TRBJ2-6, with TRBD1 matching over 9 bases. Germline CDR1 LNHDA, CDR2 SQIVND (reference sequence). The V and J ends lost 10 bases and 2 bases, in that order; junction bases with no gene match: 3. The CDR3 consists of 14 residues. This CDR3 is CATWDRAGANVLTF. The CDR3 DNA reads TGTGCCACCTGGGACAGGGCTGGGGCCAACGTCCTGACTTTC.

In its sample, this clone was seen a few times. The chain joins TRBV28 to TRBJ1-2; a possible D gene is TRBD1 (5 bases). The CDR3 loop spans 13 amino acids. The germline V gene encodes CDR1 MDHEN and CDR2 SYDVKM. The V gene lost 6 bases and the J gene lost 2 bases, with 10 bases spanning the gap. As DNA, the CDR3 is TGTGCCAGCAGATCCACAGGAAACTATGGCTACACCTTC. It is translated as CASRSTGNYGYTF.

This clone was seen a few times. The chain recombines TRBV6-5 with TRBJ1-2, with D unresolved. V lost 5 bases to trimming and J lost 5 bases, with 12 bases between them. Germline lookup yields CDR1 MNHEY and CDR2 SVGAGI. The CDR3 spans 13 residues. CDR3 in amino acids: CASSGSGVYGYTF. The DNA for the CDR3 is TGTGCCAGCAGTGGATCCGGGGTTTATGGCTACACCTTC.

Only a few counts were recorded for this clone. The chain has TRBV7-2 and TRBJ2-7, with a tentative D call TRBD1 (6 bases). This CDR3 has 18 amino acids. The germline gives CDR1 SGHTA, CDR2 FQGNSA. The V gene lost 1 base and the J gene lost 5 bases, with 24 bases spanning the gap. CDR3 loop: CASSLVGSSQGIKNEQYF. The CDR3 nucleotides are TGTGCCAGCAGCTTAGTCGGTTCCTCCCAGGGGATCAAGAACGAGCAGTACTTC.

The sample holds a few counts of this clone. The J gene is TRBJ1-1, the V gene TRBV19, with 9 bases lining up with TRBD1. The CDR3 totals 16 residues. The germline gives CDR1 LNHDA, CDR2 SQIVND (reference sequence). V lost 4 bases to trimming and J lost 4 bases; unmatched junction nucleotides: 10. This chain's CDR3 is CASSTDGTGLGTEAFF. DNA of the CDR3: TGTGCCAGTAGTACCGACGGGACAGGGTTGGGCACTGAAGCTTTCTTT.

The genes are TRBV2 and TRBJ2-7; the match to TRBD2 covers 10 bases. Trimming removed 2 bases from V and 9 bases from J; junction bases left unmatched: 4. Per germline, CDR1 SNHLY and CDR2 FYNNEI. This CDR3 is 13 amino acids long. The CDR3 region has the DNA TGTGCCAGCAGTGAATCGTTAGCGGGGGGGCAGTACTTC. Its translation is CASSESLAGGQYF.

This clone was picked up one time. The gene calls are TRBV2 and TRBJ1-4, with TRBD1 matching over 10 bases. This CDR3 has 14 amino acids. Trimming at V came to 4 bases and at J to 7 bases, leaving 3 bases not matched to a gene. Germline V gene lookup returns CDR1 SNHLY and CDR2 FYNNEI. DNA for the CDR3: TGTGCCAGCAGTGGACAGGGGGCGGGTGAAAAACTGTTTTTT. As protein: CASSGQGAGEKLFF. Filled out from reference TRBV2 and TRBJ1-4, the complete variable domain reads EPEVTQTPSHQVTQMGQEVILRCVPISNHLYFYWYRQILGQKVEFLVSFYNNEISEKSEIFDDQFSVERPDGSNFTLKIRSTKLEDSAMYFCASSGQGAGEKLFFGSGTQLSVL.

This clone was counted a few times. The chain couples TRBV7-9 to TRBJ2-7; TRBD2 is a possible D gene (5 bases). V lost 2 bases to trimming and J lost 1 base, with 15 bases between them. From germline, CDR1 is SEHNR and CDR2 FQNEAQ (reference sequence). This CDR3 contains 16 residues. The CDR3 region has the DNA TGTGCCAGCAGCTTACGAGCCGCGAGGGAATCCTACGAGCAGTACTTC. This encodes CASSLRAARESYEQYF.